This TCR beta chain originates from a study of T cells in Graves' hyperthyroidism and ophthalmopathy. The V gene's germline CDR1 is PRHDT and CDR2 FYEKMQ (reference sequence). This CDR3 contains 14 residues. The V end lost 4 bases, the J end lost 0 bases, and 7 bases lay between the germline ends. Amplified regions were TCR beta CDR3 sequences from RNA transcripts. Researchers ran a first-round RT-PCR on the TCR CDR3 using the HTBI primer set. Using its own MiXCR run on the multiplex PCR reads, TCRdb lists one record per CDR3 protein. The sample has some 700,000 distinct CDR3 sequences; 17% are singletons.

V usage is TRBV13 and J usage is TRBJ2-4; possibly TRBD1 or TRBD2 for D (5 bases each). The sample consisted of blood. This clonotype was sampled from a man over 45 with Graves' hyperthyroidism. The CDR3 spells CASSWDGAKNIQYF. In DNA, the CDR3 is TGTGCCAGCAGCTGGGACGGAGCCAAAAACATTCAGTACTTC.